Listed here are 2 T cell receptor beta chains from one sample, sequenced in a study of STAT5B mutations in CD4+ large granular lymphocyte leukemia (dated 2022 in TCRdb). The library came from the immunoSEQ multiplex PCR assay. TCRdb provides this immuneACCESS table in a form limited to in-frame rearrangements. Some clones are lacking; in checked studies, under half of them reflect an unresolved V gene, and why the rest are absent is not known. The sample data list 25,000 to 30,000 clones, and roughly 84% of these were observed just once. The ten largest clones add up to about 6% of the sample. Sequenced input: CD4+ T cells from blood buffy coats. These receptors were obtained from a human donor in good health.

V is TRBV7-6 and J is TRBJ2-4; possible D gene TRBD1, 5 bases. The V and J ends lost 5 bases and 9 bases respectively, with 14 bases between them. This CDR3 has 13 residues. Germline assignment: CDR1 SGHVS and CDR2 FNYEAQ. The CDR3 region is CASSPPGQGIQYF. The CDR3 region has the DNA TGTGCCAGCAGCCCCCCCGGCCAGGGCATTCAGTACTTC.

The V call is TRBV28, the J call TRBJ2-7; the D gene is possibly TRBD2 (6 bases). Trimming shortened V by 6 bases and J by 3 bases, and 15 bases separated the two germline ends. Germline V gives CDR1 MDHEN, CDR2 SYDVKM. The CDR3 sequence is 14 residues long. The CDR3 sequence: CASSTGGGVYEQYV. CDR3 nucleotide sequence: TGTGCCAGCAGCACCGGTGGAGGGGTCTACGAGCAGTACGTC.